This paragraph reports one T cell receptor beta chain. From the germline J gene comes the end of the CDR3, since the read stops 3 residues before it. This sample also contains other DNA sequences that code for the same CDR3. The data belong to a study of T cells in women clearing cervical HPV infection. The wider study: Donors had HPV16-related CIN3 or worse; 2 had invasive cancer. Controls were women whose single incident HPV16 infection cleared within 12 months without precancer or cancer. Only a few women had HLA typing results available.

Libraries were prepared by immunoSEQ multiplex PCR; TCRdb keeps only in-frame clonotypes and omits some of them. In all, the sample yields roughly 45,000 clones. Trimming left V 4 bases short and J 0 bases short, with 7 bases between. The CDR3 totals 14 residues. CDR1 ENHRY and CDR2 SYGVKD come from the germline V gene. This sequence was found in a woman aged 18 to 75 with a cervical HPV16 infection that either progressed to CIN3+ or cleared (not recorded which). V and J are TRBV10-3 and TRBJ1-3; tentative D call: TRBD1 (6 bases). Material for sequencing was blood buffy coat. CDR3 protein: CAISGTVSGNTIYF. The part of the CDR3 DNA that was read is TGTGCCATCAGTGGGACAGTCTCTGGAAACACC.